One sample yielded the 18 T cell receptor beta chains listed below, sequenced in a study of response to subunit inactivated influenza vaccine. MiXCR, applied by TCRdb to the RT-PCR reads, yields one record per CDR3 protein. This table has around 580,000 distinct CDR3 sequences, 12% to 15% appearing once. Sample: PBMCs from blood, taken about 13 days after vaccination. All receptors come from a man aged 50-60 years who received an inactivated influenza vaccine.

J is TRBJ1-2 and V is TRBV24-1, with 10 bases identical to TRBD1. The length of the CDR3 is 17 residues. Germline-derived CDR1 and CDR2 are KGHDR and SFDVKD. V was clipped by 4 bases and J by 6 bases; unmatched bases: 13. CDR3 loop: CATSDRSGTGELNGYTF. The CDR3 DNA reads TGTGCCACCAGTGACCGATCCGGGACAGGGGAACTTAATGGCTACACCTTC.

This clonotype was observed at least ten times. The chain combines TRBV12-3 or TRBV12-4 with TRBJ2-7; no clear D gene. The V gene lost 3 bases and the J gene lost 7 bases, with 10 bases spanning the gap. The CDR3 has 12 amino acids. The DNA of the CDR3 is TGTGCCAGCAGTTTCGAGGTCGGAGAGCAGTACTTC. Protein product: CASSFEVGEQYF.

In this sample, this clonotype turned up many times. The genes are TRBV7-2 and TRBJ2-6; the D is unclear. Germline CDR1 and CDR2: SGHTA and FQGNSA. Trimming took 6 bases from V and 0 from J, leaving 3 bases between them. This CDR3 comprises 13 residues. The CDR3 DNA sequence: TGTGCCAGCAGACCCTCTGGGGCCAACGTCCTGACTTTC. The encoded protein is CASRPSGANVLTF. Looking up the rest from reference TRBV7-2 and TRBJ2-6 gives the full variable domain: GAGVSQSPSNKVTEKGKDVELRCDPISGHTALYWYRQSLGQGLEFLIYFQGNSAPDKSGLPSDRFSAERTGGSVSTLTIQRTQQEDSAVYLCASRPSGANVLTFGAGSRLTVL.

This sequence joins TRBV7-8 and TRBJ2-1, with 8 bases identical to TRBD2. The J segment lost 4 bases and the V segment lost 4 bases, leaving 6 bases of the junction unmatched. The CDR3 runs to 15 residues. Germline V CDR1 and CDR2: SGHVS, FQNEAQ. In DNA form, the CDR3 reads TGTGCCAGCAGCTCCGAGCGGGAGTGGTACAATGAGCAGTTCTTC. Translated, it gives CASSSEREWYNEQFF.

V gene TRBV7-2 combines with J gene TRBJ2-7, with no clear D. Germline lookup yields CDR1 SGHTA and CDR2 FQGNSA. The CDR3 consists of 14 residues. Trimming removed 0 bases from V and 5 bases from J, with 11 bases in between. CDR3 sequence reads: CASSLAFRTHEQYF. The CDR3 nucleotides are TGTGCCAGCAGCTTAGCGTTCAGGACGCACGAGCAGTACTTC.

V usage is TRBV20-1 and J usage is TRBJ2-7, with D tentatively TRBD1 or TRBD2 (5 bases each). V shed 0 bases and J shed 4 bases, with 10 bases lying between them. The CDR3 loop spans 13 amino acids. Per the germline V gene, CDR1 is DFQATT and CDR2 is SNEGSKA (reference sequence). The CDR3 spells CSAREVGVYEQYF. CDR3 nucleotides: TGCAGTGCTAGAGAGGTGGGGGTATACGAGCAGTACTTC.

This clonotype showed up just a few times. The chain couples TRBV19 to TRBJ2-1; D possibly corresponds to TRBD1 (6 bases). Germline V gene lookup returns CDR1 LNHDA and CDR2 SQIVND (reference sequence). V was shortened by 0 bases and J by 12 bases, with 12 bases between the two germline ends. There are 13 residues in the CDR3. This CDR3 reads CASSIDQGSGQFF. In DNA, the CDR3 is TGTGCCAGTAGTATAGACCAGGGGAGCGGGCAGTTCTTC.

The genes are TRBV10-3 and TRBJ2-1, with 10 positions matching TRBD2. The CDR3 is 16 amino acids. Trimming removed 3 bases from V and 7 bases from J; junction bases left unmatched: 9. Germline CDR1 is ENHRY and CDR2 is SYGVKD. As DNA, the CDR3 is TGTGCCATCAGTGACCTCAGCGGGAGGGCGGGGAATGAGCAGTTCTTC. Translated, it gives CAISDLSGRAGNEQFF.

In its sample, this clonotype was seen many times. For the CDR3, the DNA is TGTGCCAGCAGCCAATTTGGGACTAGCGGGAGGGCCCGGTTTATCGAGCAGTTCTTC. This sequence encodes CASSQFGTSGRARFIEQFF. The V gene is TRBV16, the J gene TRBJ2-1; 16 bases fit TRBD2. CDR1 is KGHSY, CDR2 FQNENV, per germline. Losses at the gene ends were 1 base for V and 10 bases for J; bases not matched to a gene: 13. The CDR3 covers 19 residues.

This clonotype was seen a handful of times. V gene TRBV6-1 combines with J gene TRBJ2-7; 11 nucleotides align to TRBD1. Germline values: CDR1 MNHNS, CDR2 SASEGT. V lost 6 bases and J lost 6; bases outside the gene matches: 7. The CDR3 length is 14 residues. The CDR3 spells CASRQGDRGFEQYF. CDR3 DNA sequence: TGTGCCAGCAGGCAGGGGGACAGGGGGTTCGAGCAGTACTTC.

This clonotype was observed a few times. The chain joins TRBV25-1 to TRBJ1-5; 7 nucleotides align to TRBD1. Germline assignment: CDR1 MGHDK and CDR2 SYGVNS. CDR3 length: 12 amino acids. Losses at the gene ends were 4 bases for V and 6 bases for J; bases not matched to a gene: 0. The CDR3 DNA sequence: TGTGCCAGCAGTGCAGGGGGTCAGCCCCAGCATTTT. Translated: CASSAGGQPQHF.

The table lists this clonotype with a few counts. DNA of the CDR3: TGCGCCAGCAGCTCGTTAGGACTAGCGAGATACAATGAGCAGTTCTTC. Its translation is CASSSLGLARYNEQFF. The rearrangement joins TRBV5-1 to TRBJ2-1; TRBD2 aligns across 9 bases. Trimming cost V 3 bases and J 4 bases; bases outside gene matches: 8. The CDR3 consists of 16 residues. The germline V gene encodes CDR1 SGHRS and CDR2 YFSETQ. The full variable domain, completed using reference TRBV5-1 and TRBJ2-1, is KAGVTQTPRYLIKTRGQQVTLSCSPISGHRSVSWYQQTPGQGLQFLFEYFSETQRNKGNFPGRFSGRQFSNSRSEMNVSTLELGDSALYLCASSSLGLARYNEQFFGPGTRLTVL.

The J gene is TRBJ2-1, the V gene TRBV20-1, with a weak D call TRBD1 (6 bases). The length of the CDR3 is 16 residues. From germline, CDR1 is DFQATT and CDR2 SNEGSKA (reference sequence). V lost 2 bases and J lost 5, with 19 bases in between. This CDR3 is CSARRTYRETDNEQFF. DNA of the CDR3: TGCAGTGCTAGACGGACCTACAGGGAGACGGACAATGAGCAGTTCTTC.

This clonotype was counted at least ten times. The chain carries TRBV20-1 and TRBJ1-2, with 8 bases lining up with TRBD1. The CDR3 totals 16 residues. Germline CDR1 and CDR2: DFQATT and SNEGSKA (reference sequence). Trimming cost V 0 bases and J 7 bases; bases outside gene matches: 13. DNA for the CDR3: TGCAGTGCTAGAGATTCGCGACAGGGGAATCTGCCTGGCTACACCTTC. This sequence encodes CSARDSRQGNLPGYTF.

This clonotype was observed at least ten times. CDR3 loop: CASSLDLGRTGYF. CDR3 in DNA: TGTGCCAGCAGCTTAGATCTTGGGAGGACAGGGTACTTC. V usage is TRBV11-2 and J usage is TRBJ2-7; tentative D call: TRBD1 (7 bases). CDR3 length equals 13 residues. CDR1 and CDR2 (germline): SGHAT, FQNNGV. V lost 0 bases and J 12 bases, leaving 15 bases between the germline ends.

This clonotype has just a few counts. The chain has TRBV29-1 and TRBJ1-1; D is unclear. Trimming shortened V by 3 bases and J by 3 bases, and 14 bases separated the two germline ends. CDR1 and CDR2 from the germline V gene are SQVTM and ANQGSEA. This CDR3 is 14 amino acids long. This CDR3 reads CSVDFGNRDTEAFF. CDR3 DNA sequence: TGCAGCGTTGACTTCGGCAATCGGGACACTGAAGCTTTCTTT.

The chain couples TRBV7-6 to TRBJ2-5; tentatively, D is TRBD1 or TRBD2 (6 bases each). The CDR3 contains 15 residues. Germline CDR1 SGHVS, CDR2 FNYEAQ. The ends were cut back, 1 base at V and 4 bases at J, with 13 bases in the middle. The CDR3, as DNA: TGTGCCAGCAGCTTAGGCGGGACAAAGGTAGAGACCCAGTACTTC. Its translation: CASSLGGTKVETQYF.

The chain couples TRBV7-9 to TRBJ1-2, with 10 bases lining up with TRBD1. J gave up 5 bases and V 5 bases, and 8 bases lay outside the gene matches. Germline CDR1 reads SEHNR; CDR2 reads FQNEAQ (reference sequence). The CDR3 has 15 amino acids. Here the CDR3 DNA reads TGTGCCAGCAGCCCCGACAGGGGGCGGATTTATGGCTACACCTTC. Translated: CASSPDRGRIYGYTF.